This record looks at one T cell receptor (beta chain) sequence and its context. The data stem from a study of blood T cell repertoires in COVID-19. Clones were read by immunoSEQ multiplex PCR, and TCRdb kept only the in-frame ones, dropping some. The sample lists approximately 210,000 clones; about four fifths were seen once. Trimming removed 3 bases from V and 2 bases from J; junction bases left unmatched: 5. From germline, CDR1 is SGHAT and CDR2 FQNNGV. CDR3 length: 16 residues. V usage is TRBV11-2 and J usage is TRBJ2-7; 12 bases agree with TRBD2. This clonotype was obtained from a middle-aged man with active or convalescent COVID-19. The sequenced sample was peripheral blood. The DNA of the CDR3 is TGTGCCAGCAGCTTCCCGGGACTAGCGGGTACCTACGAGCAGTACTTC. This sequence encodes CASSFPGLAGTYEQYF.